This entry concerns a single T cell receptor beta chain. The data belong to a study of neoadjuvant anti-PD-1 for oral cavity cancer. Study-wide background: Patients without progression received a fourth nivolumab dose around day 43, then surgical resection on days 50-56.

The CDR3 loop spans 16 amino acids. V dropped 6 bases and J dropped 0 bases, with 17 bases sitting between them. Per germline, CDR1 MNHEY and CDR2 SMNVEV (reference sequence). Produced via immunoSEQ multiplex PCR; TCRdb's table is partial and in-frame only. The sample holds 72,000 or so clones, 80% to 90% seen once. This specimen consisted of PBMCs, obtained before nivolumab (anti-PD-1) treatment. This TCR was recovered from a person aged 35-79 years with oral cavity squamous cell carcinoma. The chain links TRBV27 to TRBJ1-2; no definite D call. As DNA, the CDR3 is TGTGCCAGCAGCGGGTCAGCCTACGGGCCTAACTATGGCTACACCTTC. Amino acids: CASSGSAYGPNYGYTF.